This TCR beta chain originates from a study of preoperative IRX-2 immunotherapy in early breast cancer. Treatment specified: preoperative locoregional IRX-2 cytokine immunotherapy. This table comes from immunoSEQ multiplex PCR, and its TCRdb copy is limited to in-frame clones, with some not included. The repertoire holds around 10,000 clones, with around 75% as singletons. J gave up 2 bases and V 7 bases, and 5 bases lay outside the gene matches. The CDR3 consists of 14 residues. Germline CDR1 and CDR2: LNHDA and SQIVND (reference sequence). The receptor comes from a human donor with breast cancer. This specimen was lymph node tissue, taken before IRX-2 immunotherapy. This chain connects TRBV19 to TRBJ2-7; 10 bases agree with TRBD2. CDR3 sequence: CASTASGSPYEQYF. The CDR3 region has the DNA TGTGCCAGTACCGCTAGCGGGAGTCCCTACGAGCAGTACTTC.